This T cell receptor beta chain was found in a study of T cell changes during pregnancy in multiple sclerosis. Produced via immunoSEQ multiplex PCR; TCRdb's table is partial and in-frame only. The table lists approximately 70,000 clones, about 93% of them singletons, with 1.5% to 2% in the top ten. Germline V gene sequence: CDR1 SGHNT, CDR2 YYREEE (reference sequence). The V end lost 5 bases, the J end lost 4 bases, and 14 bases lay between the germline ends. The CDR3 covers 14 residues. J is TRBJ2-3 and V is TRBV5-4; D gene ambiguous. The specimen comprised peripheral blood, sampled in the first trimester of pregnancy. This TCR was recovered from a female donor in good health, enrolled as a control in a pregnancy study. CDR3 sequence (DNA): TGTGCCAGCAGTAGTAAGTCGCCCTCAGATACGCAGTATTTT. It codes for CASSSKSPSDTQYF. The full variable domain, its missing parts supplied by reference TRBV5-4 and TRBJ2-3, is ETGVTQSPTHLIKTRGQQVTLRCSSQSGHNTVSWYQQALGQGPQFIFQYYREEENGRGNFPPRFSGLQFPNYSSELNVNALELDDSALYLCASSSKSPSDTQYFGPGTRLTVL.